The 7 T cell receptor beta chains given below trace back to one sample, sequenced in a study of T cell responses to AZD1222 COVID-19 vaccine. TCRdb's copy holds only in-frame clones and misses some; the assay was immunoSEQ multiplex PCR. This sample yields 150,000 to 160,000 clones, of which 88% are seen a single time; less than 3.5% belongs to the top ten. The specimen comprised peripheral blood, sampled on day 0 of AZD1222 vaccination. Source of these receptors: an adult in good health.

The rearrangement joins TRBV7-9 to TRBJ1-5; 7 bases line up with TRBD1. V trimming: 5 bases; J trimming: 3 bases; junction bases outside the gene matches: 4. CDR1 and CDR2 from the germline V gene are SEHNR and FQNEAQ (reference sequence). This CDR3 has 14 residues. DNA of the CDR3: TGTGCCAGCAGCCGGACAGGACTCAATCAGCCCCAGCATTTT. Translated: CASSRTGLNQPQHF. Filled out from reference TRBV7-9 and TRBJ1-5, the complete variable domain reads DTGVSQNPRHKITKRGQNVTFRCDPISEHNRLYWYRQTLGQGPEFLTYFQNEAQLEKSRLLSDRFSAERPKGSFSTLEIQRTEQGDSAMYLCASSRTGLNQPQHFGDGTRLSIL.

A single count supports this clone. The chain links TRBV6-5 to TRBJ2-1; 9 positions agree with TRBD2. After removal of 6 bases from V and 9 bases from J, the junction contained 9 bases not matched to a gene. The CDR3 has 14 residues. Germline V gene lookup returns CDR1 MNHEY and CDR2 SVGAGI. The CDR3 region is CASSVAGAKGEQFF. The DNA of the CDR3 is TGTGCCAGCAGCGTAGCGGGGGCCAAGGGTGAGCAGTTCTTC.

The rearrangement joins TRBV21-1 to TRBJ1-2. TRBV21-1 corresponds to a pseudogene. There are 16 residues in the CDR3. The CDR3 loop reads CASSKINRLSNYGYTF. CDR3 in DNA: TGTGCCAGCAGCAAAATCAACAGACTCTCTAACTATGGCTACACCTTC.

The genes are TRBV10-2 and TRBJ1-6, with D tentatively TRBD1 (6 bases). The germline V gene has CDR1 WSHSY and CDR2 SAAADI. The length of the CDR3 is 13 residues. V was shortened by 6 bases and J by 7 bases, with 10 bases between the two germline ends. The CDR3 is CASSRGRNSPLHF. Here the CDR3 DNA reads TGCGCCAGCAGCAGGGGTAGGAATTCACCCCTCCACTTT.

J is TRBJ2-7 and V is TRBV6-2 or TRBV6-3; D is perhaps TRBD2 (7 bases). Germline lookup yields CDR1 MNHEY and CDR2 SVGEGT. This CDR3 contains 17 residues. The V and J ends lost 0 bases and 2 bases respectively, with 17 bases between them. The CDR3 protein is CASSYSNSGGYTYEQYF. CDR3 nucleotide sequence: TGTGCCAGCAGTTACTCGAACTCGGGGGGCTACACCTACGAGCAGTACTTC.

V and J are TRBV4-1 and TRBJ2-5; 9 bases agree with TRBD2. CDR1 is MGHRA and CDR2 is YSYEKL in the germline V gene. Trimming removed 0 bases from V and 4 bases from J; junction bases left unmatched: 0. The CDR3 totals 14 residues. CDR3 region: CASSQEGLAETQYF. The CDR3 DNA follows: TGCGCCAGCAGCCAAGAGGGACTAGCAGAGACCCAGTACTTC.

The CDR3 reads CASSYSGGLSPYEQYF. The CDR3 coding sequence is TGTGCCAGCAGTTACTCTGGCGGGCTTAGCCCCTACGAGCAGTACTTC. This chain links TRBV6-5 with TRBJ2-7, with a weak D call TRBD2 (5 bases). Germline CDR1 and CDR2: MNHEY and SVGAGI. The CDR3 contains 16 residues. V was cut by 0 bases and J by 2 bases, with 14 bases left in between.